The rows below give T cell receptor beta chains drawn from one sample of a study of blood T cell repertoires in COVID-19. Profiled with immunoSEQ multiplex PCR; TCRdb holds only in-frame clones, not every one. Here the sample spans about 260,000 clones, roughly 86% being singletons. The sequenced sample consisted of peripheral blood. These TCRs come from a woman aged 50 to 60 with acute or convalescent COVID-19. CDR3s include the opening cysteine and the closing phenylalanine or tryptophan. A D gene is named only where the DNA matches it firmly. Not every row has a clone size; where given, it reads once, few, many or a size class.

NA	TRBV27	NA	TRBJ1-1	CASSSPPSGLATEAFF	TGTGCCAGCAGTTCCCCACCCTCAGGGTTGGCCACTGAAGCTTTCTTT
TRBD1	TRBV4-3	NA	TRBJ1-5	CASSHRTGGGDQPQHF	TGCGCCAGCAGCCATCGGACAGGGGGAGGGGATCAGCCCCAGCATTTT
NA	TRBV9	NA	TRBJ1-6	CASSVAAVLGNSPLHF	TGTGCCAGCAGCGTAGCCGCAGTCCTCGGGAATTCACCCCTCCACTTT
NA	TRBV5-6	once	TRBJ1-4	CASTFPGYEKLFF	TGTGCCAGCACCTTCCCCGGGTATGAAAAACTGTTTTTT
TRBD2	TRBV28	NA	TRBJ2-1	CASSLMTSGLSYNEQFF	TGTGCCAGCAGCCTCATGACTAGCGGGCTCTCCTACAATGAGCAGTTCTTC
NA	TRBV5-1	NA	TRBJ1-2	CASSLTVGERDGYTF	TGCGCCAGCAGCTTGACGGTCGGGGAAAGGGATGGCTACACCTTC
NA	TRBV9	NA	TRBJ1-5	CASSVSAVEGQPQHF	TGTGCCAGCAGCGTTTCGGCGGTAGAGGGTCAGCCCCAGCATTTT
NA	TRBV21-1	NA	TRBJ2-1	CASNNGHRDYAFRSSYNEQFF	TGTGCCAGCAACAATGGGCACCGGGACTACGCGTTTAGGAGCTCCTACAATGAGCAGTTCTTC
NA	TRBV3-1/TRBV3-2	NA	TRBJ2-3	CASSQAGTSTDTQYF	TGTGCCAGCAGCCAAGCTGGGACTAGCACAGATACGCAGTATTTT
TRBD2	TRBV5-1	NA	TRBJ2-7	CASSFSGLAETYEQYF	TGCGCCAGCAGCTTTAGTGGACTAGCGGAAACCTACGAGCAGTACTTC
TRBD1	TRBV14	many	TRBJ1-2	CASSQVTGIGYTF	TGTGCCAGCAGCCAGGTGACAGGGATTGGCTACACCTTC
TRBD2	TRBV5-1	NA	TRBJ2-3	CASSPRTSADTQYF	TGCGCCAGCAGCCCACGGACTAGCGCAGATACGCAGTATTTT
NA	TRBV28	NA	TRBJ1-6	CASSLGGRVDSPLHF	TGTGCCAGCAGTTTAGGGGGCAGGGTGGATTCACCCCTCCACTTT
TRBD1	TRBV5-6	once	TRBJ2-5	CASSSGTGQETQYF	TGTGCCAGCAGCTCCGGGACAGGGCAGGAGACCCAGTACTTC
TRBD1	TRBV19	NA	TRBJ2-2	CASSPRQGAGTGELFF	TGTGCCAGTAGTCCAAGACAGGGGGCCGGGACCGGGGAGCTGTTTTTT
TRBD1	TRBV28	NA	TRBJ1-2	CASSLDRTGAGYTF	TGTGCCAGCAGTTTGGACAGGACAGGTGCTGGCTACACCTTC
TRBD1	TRBV9	NA	TRBJ2-7	CASSISQGSSYEQYF	TGTGCCAGCAGCATCTCACAGGGGAGCTCCTACGAGCAGTACTTC
TRBD2	TRBV7-4	once	TRBJ2-1	CASSLALTSGTDEQFF	TGTGCCAGCAGCTTAGCGCTGACTAGCGGGACAGATGAGCAGTTCTTC
NA	TRBV19	NA	TRBJ1-1	CASSVFIGGDRFF	TGTGCCAGTAGTGTTTTCATCGGGGGGGATCGTTTCTTT
TRBD2	TRBV18	NA	TRBJ2-1	CASSPPWTSGLESNEQFF	TGTGCCAGCTCACCACCATGGACTAGCGGGTTAGAATCCAATGAGCAGTTCTTC
TRBD1	TRBV28	NA	TRBJ2-7	CASSLSATRGLVDEQYF	TGTGCCAGCAGTTTATCCGCTACCAGGGGGCTAGTGGACGAGCAGTACTTC
TRBD2	TRBV24-1	NA	TRBJ2-1	CATSEPASGSVHEQFF	TGTGCCACCAGTGAACCTGCTAGCGGGAGTGTCCATGAGCAGTTCTTC
NA	TRBV27	NA	TRBJ1-6	CASSLIFGQGYNSPLHF	TGTGCCAGCAGTTTGATTTTCGGGCAGGGGTACAATTCACCCCTCCACTTT
NA	TRBV21-1	NA	TRBJ2-7	CASSKVPSGRAYPYEQYF	TGTGCCAGCAGCAAAGTCCCTAGCGGGAGGGCCTATCCCTACGAGCAGTACTTC
TRBD2	TRBV5-8	NA	TRBJ2-1	CASSLIQGLAAYNEQFF	TGTGCCAGCAGCTTGATCCAGGGACTAGCAGCCTACAATGAGCAGTTCTTC
TRBD1	TRBV28	NA	TRBJ1-2	CASAEPTGYNYGYTF	TGTGCCAGCGCCGAACCGACAGGGTACAACTATGGCTACACCTTC
NA	TRBV5-1	NA	TRBJ2-4	CASSSLPWTDKNIQYF	TGCGCCAGCAGCTCTCTCCCCTGGACAGATAAAAACATTCAGTACTTC
TRBD1	TRBV24-1	once	TRBJ2-1	CATASGGQGSGEQFF	TGTGCCACCGCCTCGGGGGGACAGGGTTCCGGTGAGCAGTTCTTC
NA	TRBV20-1	few	TRBJ1-5	CSARGNQPQHF	TGCAGTGCCAGGGGCAATCAGCCCCAGCATTTT
TRBD1	TRBV7-2	NA	TRBJ1-2	CASSTVNRGAGYTF	TGTGCCAGCAGCACCGTAAACAGGGGGGCTGGCTACACCTTC
NA	TRBV28	NA	TRBJ2-5	CASSLDLGLGGPRKGTQYF	TGTGCCAGCAGTTTAGATTTGGGTCTGGGAGGTCCGAGAAAGGGGACCCAGTACTTC